The clone carrying this T cell receptor (beta chain) was counted a single time. The data are from a study of lymphopenia after photon versus proton radiotherapy. The repertoire was sequenced with immunoSEQ multiplex PCR; TCRdb's copy has only in-frame clones and lacks some. The sample consists of about 12,000 clones, about nine tenths of them appearing once. The length of the CDR3 is 12 residues. Germline CDR1 SNHLY, CDR2 FYNNEI. V was pared by 5 bases and J by 8 bases, with 12 bases between. The sequence was obtained from a man aged 60 to 75 with pancreatic cancer. The J gene is TRBJ1-1, the V gene TRBV2; weak D call: TRBD1 (6 bases). The sample in question was peripheral blood, obtained from a patient treated with photon-based radiotherapy. DNA of the CDR3: TGTGCCAGCAGTCCGGACAGCCGAGAAGCTTTCTTT. This gives the protein CASSPDSREAFF.